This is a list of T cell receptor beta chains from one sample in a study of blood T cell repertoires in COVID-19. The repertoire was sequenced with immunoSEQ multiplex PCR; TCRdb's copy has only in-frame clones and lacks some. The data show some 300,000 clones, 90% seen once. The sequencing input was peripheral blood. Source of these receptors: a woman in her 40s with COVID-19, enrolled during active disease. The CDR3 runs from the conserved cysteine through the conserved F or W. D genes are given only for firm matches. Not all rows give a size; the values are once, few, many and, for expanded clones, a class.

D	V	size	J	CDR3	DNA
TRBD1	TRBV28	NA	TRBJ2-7	CASSSHSTGQVPPQF	TGTGCCAGCAGTTCTCATTCCACGGGACAGGTACCACCCCAATTC
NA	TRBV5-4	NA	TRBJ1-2	CASSLAGGRPYGYTF	TGTGCCAGCAGCTTGGCCGGGGGGCGACCCTATGGCTACACCTTC
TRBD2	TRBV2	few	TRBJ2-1	CASRRLAGHNEQFF	TGTGCCAGCAGGAGACTAGCGGGGCACAATGAGCAGTTCTTC
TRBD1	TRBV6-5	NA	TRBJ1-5	CASSPTGNQPQHF	TGTGCCAGCAGCCCGACAGGGAATCAGCCCCAGCATTTT
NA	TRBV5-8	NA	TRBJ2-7	CASSLVAGKTYEQYF	TGTGCCAGCAGCTTGGTGGCAGGGAAGACCTACGAGCAGTACTTC
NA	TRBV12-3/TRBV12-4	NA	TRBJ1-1	CASRSQQGRAFF	TGTGCCAGCAGGTCCCAACAGGGAAGGGCTTTCTTT
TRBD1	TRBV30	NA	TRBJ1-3	CAWGPTGTEGNTIYF	TGTGCCTGGGGACCTACCGGGACAGAGGGAAACACCATATATTTT
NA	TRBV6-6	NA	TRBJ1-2	CASSVQGGYTF	TGTGCCAGCAGTGTACAGGGAGGCTACACCTTC
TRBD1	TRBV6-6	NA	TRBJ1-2	CASSRGQTLNYGYTF	TGTGCCAGCAGCCGGGGACAGACACTTAACTATGGCTACACCTTC
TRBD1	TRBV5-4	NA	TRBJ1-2	CASSLATGTANYGYTF	TGTGCCAGCAGCTTGGCCACGGGGACAGCTAACTATGGCTACACCTTC
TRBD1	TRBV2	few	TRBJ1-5	CASSARDRNQPQHF	TGTGCCAGCAGTGCACGGGACAGAAATCAGCCCCAGCATTTT
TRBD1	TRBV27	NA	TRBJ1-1	CASSLQGAQTEAFF	TGTGCCAGCAGTTTACAGGGGGCGCAAACTGAAGCTTTCTTT
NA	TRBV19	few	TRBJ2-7	CATSDRTYEQYF	TGTGCCACTTCGGACAGAACCTACGAGCAGTACTTC
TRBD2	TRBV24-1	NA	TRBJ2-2	CATSETSVSGELFF	TGTGCCACCAGTGAAACTAGCGTAAGCGGGGAGCTGTTTTTT
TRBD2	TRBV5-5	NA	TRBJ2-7	CASSLVSGGNYEQYF	TGTGCCAGCAGCTTGGTTAGCGGGGGGAACTACGAGCAGTACTTC
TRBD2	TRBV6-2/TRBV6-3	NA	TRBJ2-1	CASSYSIGSHRGGGNEQFF	TGTGCCAGCAGTTACTCGATAGGCTCCCACCGGGGGGGAGGCAATGAGCAGTTCTTC
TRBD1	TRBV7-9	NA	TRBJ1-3	CASSLTRGVYTIYF	TGTGCCAGCAGCCTAACCAGGGGGGTTTACACCATATATTTT
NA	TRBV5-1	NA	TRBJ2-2	CASSFGKNTGELFF	TGCGCCAGCAGCTTCGGGAAGAACACCGGGGAGCTGTTTTTT
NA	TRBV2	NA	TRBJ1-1	CASSPRTATNTEAFF	TGTGCCAGCAGTCCAAGGACAGCCACGAACACTGAAGCTTTCTTT
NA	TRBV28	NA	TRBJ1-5	CASSLLGQDQPQHF	TGTGCCAGCAGTTTATTGGGACAAGATCAGCCCCAGCATTTT
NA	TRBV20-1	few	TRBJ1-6	CSASSGSSPLHF	TGCAGTGCTAGTAGTGGTAGCTCACCCCTCCACTTT
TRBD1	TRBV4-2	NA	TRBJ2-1	CASSHVSRTGGYNEQFF	TGTGCCAGCAGCCATGTATCCCGGACAGGGGGCTACAATGAGCAGTTCTTC
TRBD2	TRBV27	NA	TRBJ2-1	CASSLKAGLSYNEQFF	TGTGCCAGCAGTTTAAAAGCGGGACTCAGCTACAATGAGCAGTTCTTC
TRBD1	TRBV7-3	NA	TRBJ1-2	CASGTGNGYTF	TGTGCCAGTGGGACAGGGAATGGCTACACCTTC
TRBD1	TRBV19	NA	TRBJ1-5	CASNKKGAGNQPQHF	TGTGCCAGTAACAAGAAGGGGGCAGGCAATCAGCCCCAGCATTTT
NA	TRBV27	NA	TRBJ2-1	CASSLSQNNEQFF	TGTGCCAGCAGTTTATCCCAGAACAATGAGCAGTTCTTC
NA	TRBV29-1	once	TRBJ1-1	CSVVPGNTEAFF	TGCAGCGTTGTACCGGGGAACACTGAAGCTTTCTTT
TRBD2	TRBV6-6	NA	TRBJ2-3	CASHVAGGDTQYF	TGTGCCAGCCACGTAGCGGGAGGGGATACGCAGTATTTT
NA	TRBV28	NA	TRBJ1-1	CASVRGGGTEAFF	TGTGCCAGCGTCAGGGGCGGAGGCACTGAAGCTTTCTTT
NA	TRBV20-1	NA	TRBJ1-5	CSASSVYSNQPQHF	TGCAGTGCTAGTTCGGTTTATAGCAATCAGCCCCAGCATTTT
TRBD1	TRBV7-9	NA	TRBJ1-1	CASSLPGTGIHPAFF	TGTGCCAGCAGCTTACCCGGGACAGGTATTCATCCAGCTTTCTTT
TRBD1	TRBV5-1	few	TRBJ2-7	CASSLEAGGISGYEQYF	TGCGCCAGCAGCTTGGAGGCAGGGGGCATATCGGGTTACGAGCAGTACTTC
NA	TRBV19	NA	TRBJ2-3	CASSFPSTDTQYF	TGTGCCAGTAGCTTCCCTAGCACAGATACGCAGTATTTT
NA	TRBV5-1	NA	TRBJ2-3	CASSLGLATDTQYF	TGCGCCAGCAGCTTGGGGTTAGCCACAGATACGCAGTATTTT
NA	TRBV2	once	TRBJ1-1	CASSRGGRDTEAFF	TGTGCCAGCAGTAGAGGGGGAAGGGACACTGAAGCTTTCTTT
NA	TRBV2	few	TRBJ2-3	CASWSDLADTQYF	TGTGCCAGCTGGTCGGACTTGGCGGATACGCAGTATTTT
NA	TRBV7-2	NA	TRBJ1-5	CASSLAPGLRQPQHF	TGTGCCAGCAGCTTAGCTCCAGGTTTGCGTCAGCCCCAGCATTTT
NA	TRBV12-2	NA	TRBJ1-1	CASRLAGQAHSGAEAFF	TGTGCAAGTCGCTTAGCGGGACAGGCCCATTCGGGAGCTGAAGCTTTCTTT
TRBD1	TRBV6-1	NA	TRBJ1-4	CASSDRTGALEKLFF	TGTGCCAGCAGTGACCGGACAGGGGCGCTAGAAAAACTGTTTTTT
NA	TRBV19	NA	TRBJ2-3	CASRRGDTQYF	TGTGCCAGTAGACGGGGGGATACGCAGTATTTT
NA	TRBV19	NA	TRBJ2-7	CASSTGGLGFYEQYF	TGTGCCAGTAGTACCGGGGGACTTGGGTTCTACGAGCAGTACTTC
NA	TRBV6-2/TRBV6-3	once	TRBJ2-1	CASSGPPGNEQFF	TGTGCCAGCAGTGGGCCCCCAGGGAATGAGCAGTTCTTC